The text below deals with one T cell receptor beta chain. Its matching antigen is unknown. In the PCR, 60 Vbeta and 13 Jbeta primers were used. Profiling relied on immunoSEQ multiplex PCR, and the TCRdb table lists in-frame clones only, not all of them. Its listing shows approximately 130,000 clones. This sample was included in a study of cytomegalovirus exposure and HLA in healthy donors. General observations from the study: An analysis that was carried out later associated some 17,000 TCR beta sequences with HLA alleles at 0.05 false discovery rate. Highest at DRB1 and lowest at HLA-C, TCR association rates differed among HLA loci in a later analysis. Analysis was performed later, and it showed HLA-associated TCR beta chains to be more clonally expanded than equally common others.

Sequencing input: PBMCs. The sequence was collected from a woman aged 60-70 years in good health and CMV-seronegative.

CDR3 loop: CASSLSGISYEQYF. The CDR3 nucleotides are TGTGCCAGCAGCCTTAGCGGGATTTCCTACGAGCAGTACTTC. The chain uses TRBV9 and TRBJ2-7; 8 bases map to TRBD2. There are 14 residues in the CDR3. Trimming at V came to 4 bases and at J to 1 base, leaving 4 bases not matched to a gene. Germline V lookup: CDR1 SGDLS, CDR2 YYNGEE.